This T cell receptor beta chain was sequenced in a study of cytomegalovirus exposure and HLA in healthy donors. Study-level points and caveats: In a later analysis, compared with equally common non-associated chains, HLA-associated beta chains were more expanded. Because they were indistinguishable, some V segments, including TRBV6-2 and TRBV6-3, were excluded.

The PCR employed 60 Vbeta primers together with 13 Jbeta primers. Here immunoSEQ multiplex PCR was the method, and the copy in TCRdb shows in-frame clones only, minus some. Among about 190,000 clones listed, approximately 77% were seen once. This CDR3 has 14 residues. V was clipped by 3 bases and J by 9 bases, with 12 bases between them. Germline-derived CDR1 and CDR2 are MNHEY and SMNVEV (reference sequence). Comment on this clone: What it binds is not known.

Although they were nominally healthy when sampled, donors likely had unrecorded immune exposures. The sequence was obtained from a man aged 35 to 55 in good health and CMV-seropositive. Sequenced: PBMCs. The rearrangement uses TRBV27 and TRBJ1-6, with D possibly being TRBD1 (5 bases). The DNA of the CDR3 is TGTGCCAGCAGTTTCGTCGGGAGGGGTTCACCCCTCCACTTT. Protein product: CASSFVGRGSPLHF.